The T cell receptor (beta chain) under discussion was sequenced for a study of tumor and adjacent non-tumor tissue in lung cancer. At the level of the study: On average, productive TCRbeta reads reached about 4 million per sample.

RNA was extracted from bulk tissue without any cell sorting. This non-tumor lung sample came from over 3 cm beyond the tumor edge. Concerning this clonotype itself: The antigen is undetermined. A read error is possible here, since a much larger clone lies one base away.

The CDR3 is 13 amino acids. Study results and limitations: Patients with more diverse tumor TCRs had worse survival.

Three rounds of nested PCR, following a modified ARM-PCR protocol, produced the TCRbeta library. TCRdb called the multiplex PCR reads again in MiXCR, with one record for every CDR3 protein. The data contain 70,000 to 90,000 distinct CDR3 sequences, 65% to 85% of them seen just once; the ten biggest clones take up 51%. The sequenced material came from distant non-tumor lung tissue. This sequence joins TRBV12-3 or TRBV12-4 and TRBJ1-2; D is uncertain. The origin of this receptor is a man between 60 and 70 years old with non-small cell lung cancer. As DNA, the CDR3 is TGTGCCAGCAGTTTAGTCCGAGGCTATGGCTACAACTTC. As protein: CASSLVRGYGYNF.